The following is a TCR beta chain sequence with its context. Its cognate antigen is unknown. Unexposed donor CD4+ T cells date from about 2011-2018, before the COVID-19 pandemic. The cells were cultured for 10 days before CD4+ T cells were isolated. This sample is drawn from a study of CD4 T cells in relation to SARS-CoV-2 and coronaviruses. The wider study: PBMCs were cultured with antigen for nine to eleven days before TCR beta sequencing. Negative control cultures got HIV-1 Nef peptides or no peptide.

TCRdb's copy holds only in-frame clones and misses some; the assay was immunoSEQ multiplex PCR. This sample has 25,000 to 30,000 clones, with about 80% found just once. This CDR3 spans 14 amino acids. CDR1 and CDR2 from the germline V gene are MRHNA and SNTAGT. V was shortened by 6 bases and J by 7 bases, with 17 bases between the two germline ends. The sample taken for sequencing was CD4+ T cells from PBMCs, cultured in vitro. This TCR came from a human donor in good health. V is TRBV6-4 and J is TRBJ2-3, with D possibly called TRBD1 or TRBD2 (5 bases each). CDR3 DNA sequence: TGTGCCAGCAGACCGGGACCCGCCACGAATACGCAGTATTTT. Protein sequence: CASRPGPATNTQYF.